Listed here are 22 T cell receptor beta chains from one sample, sequenced in a study of follicular helper T cells after annual influenza vaccination. Sequenced by immunoSEQ multiplex PCR; TCRdb stores in-frame clones only, minus some. Counted here are over 14,000 clones, about 83% occurring once; the ten biggest clones make up around 0.27%. Regarding time point: 2014-2015 season, pre-vaccination. Here the sequenced sample was CXCR5- memory CD4+ T cells sorted from blood, taken on the day of influenza vaccination. Receptor source: an adult who received the influenza vaccine.

This clone appeared a single time. This rearrangement joins TRBV28 to TRBJ1-6; D uncertain. This CDR3 is built from 13 residues. Between the trimmed V and J ends, which lost 7 bases and 2 bases, there was a span of 6 bases. The germline V gene encodes CDR1 MDHEN and CDR2 SYDVKM. CDR3 region: CASIQAYNSPLHF. Written as DNA, the CDR3 is TGTGCCAGCATCCAAGCCTATAATTCACCCCTCCACTTT.

The chain couples TRBV5-1 to TRBJ2-3; D unresolved. The CDR3 covers 16 residues. The V end was cut by 0 bases, the J end by 2 bases, with 13 bases between. Looked up from germline, CDR1 is SGHRS and CDR2 is YFSETQ. The CDR3 region is CASSLEVGQPTDTQYF. The CDR3, as DNA: TGCGCCAGCAGCTTGGAGGTGGGCCAGCCCACAGATACGCAGTATTTT.

This chain connects TRBV4-1 to TRBJ1-1; no definite D call. With 1 base removed from V and 0 bases from J, the gap between germline ends came to 3 bases. The CDR3 covers 13 residues. CDR1 is MGHRA, CDR2 YSYEKL, per germline. The CDR3 DNA sequence: TGCGCCAGCAGCCAAGTCATGAACACTGAAGCTTTCTTT. Its translation is CASSQVMNTEAFF.

The gene calls are TRBV11-3 and TRBJ2-7; 10 nucleotides agree with TRBD1. The V gene end was trimmed by 5 bases and the J gene end by 6 bases; junction bases not matched to a gene: 7. The V gene's germline CDR1 is SGHNT and CDR2 YENEEA. The CDR3 extends over 14 amino acids. In DNA form, the CDR3 reads TGTGCCAGCAGCCCTTCGACAGGGGGCGGCGAGCAGTACTTC. Translation gives CASSPSTGGGEQYF.

The chain recombines TRBV7-9 with TRBJ2-1, with 11 bases that match TRBD2. CDR1 SEHNR and CDR2 FQNEAQ come from the germline V gene (reference sequence). V lost 6 bases and J lost 7; bases outside the gene matches: 8. This CDR3 contains 15 residues. The CDR3 bases are TGTGCCAGCAGACAATCTAGCGGGGGGCGGAATGAGCAGTTCTTC. It specifies CASRQSSGGRNEQFF.

This sequence joins TRBV7-9 and TRBJ2-5; perhaps TRBD1 as D (6 bases). V shed 2 bases and J shed 1 base, with 11 bases lying between them. Looked up from germline, CDR1 is SEHNR and CDR2 is FQNEAQ (reference sequence). This CDR3 region has 15 residues. The CDR3 is CASSLRGHLQETQYF. The CDR3 DNA is TGTGCCAGCAGCTTAAGGGGACACCTCCAAGAGACCCAGTACTTC. The complete variable domain, with remaining parts taken from reference TRBV7-9 and TRBJ2-5, reads DTGVSQNPRHKITKRGQNVTFRCDPISEHNRLYWYRQTLGQGPEFLTYFQNEAQLEKSRLLSDRFSAERPKGSFSTLEIQRTEQGDSAMYLCASSLRGHLQETQYFGPGTRLLVL.

This chain uses TRBV4-1 with TRBJ1-3; D remains unclear. Germline V lookup: CDR1 MGHRA, CDR2 YSYEKL. This CDR3 has 16 residues. The germline V and J ends were trimmed by 1 base and 0 bases, with 10 bases remaining between them. The CDR3 sequence is CASSQVPGNSGNTIYF. DNA for the CDR3: TGCGCCAGCAGCCAAGTCCCCGGGAACTCTGGAAACACCATATATTTT.

The chain links TRBV5-4 to TRBJ1-2; a possible D gene is TRBD1 (6 bases). Germline-derived CDR1 and CDR2 are SGHNT and YYREEE (reference sequence). V was shortened by 3 bases and J by 10 bases, with 16 bases between the two germline ends. This CDR3 has 13 amino acids. The CDR3 sequence is CASSSDRHLAYTF. The DNA for the CDR3 is TGTGCCAGCAGCTCGGACAGACACCTAGCCTACACCTTC.

The chain employs TRBV21-1 and TRBJ2-5; TRBD2, the table's D call, was not compared with the DNA. TRBV21-1 is given as a pseudogene. The CDR3 extends over 15 amino acids. CDR3 sequence: CASSKGSEGEETQYF. For the CDR3, the DNA is TGTGCCAGCAGCAAAGGGTCGGAGGGAGAGGAGACCCAGTACTTC.

The chain recombines TRBV7-2 with TRBJ2-5, with D uncertain. V was pared by 1 base and J by 5 bases, with 17 bases between. From germline, CDR1 is SGHTA and CDR2 FQGNSA. The CDR3 length is 16 residues. The CDR3 is CASSLVGAAWRETQYF. CDR3 in DNA: TGTGCCAGCAGCTTAGTCGGCGCCGCCTGGCGGGAGACCCAGTACTTC.

The chain links TRBV7-2 to TRBJ2-4; D uncertain. CDR1 is SGHTA, CDR2 FQGNSA, per germline. V was clipped by 5 bases and J by 3 bases, with 20 bases between them. The CDR3 is 17 residues long. CDR3 region: CASSDSRAQNNKNIQYF. The CDR3 DNA reads as TGTGCCAGCAGCGACTCCCGGGCGCAAAATAACAAAAACATTCAGTACTTC.

V gene TRBV6-6 combines with J gene TRBJ2-3; 8 positions agree with TRBD2. The CDR3 runs 15 residues. Germline-derived CDR1 and CDR2 are MNHNY and SVGAGI (reference sequence). The J segment lost 3 bases and the V segment lost 6 bases, leaving 8 bases of the junction unmatched. The CDR3 loop is CASRRSGGRTDTQYF. As DNA, the CDR3 is TGTGCCAGCAGGCGCAGCGGGGGAAGGACAGATACGCAGTATTTT.

The chain uses TRBV5-4 and TRBJ2-3, with TRBD2 matching 12 bases. The CDR3 runs 17 residues. From germline, CDR1 is SGHNT and CDR2 YYREEE (reference sequence). The V segment lost 0 bases and the J segment 5 bases; nucleotides outside the gene matches: 7. CDR3 in DNA: TGTGCCAGCAGCTTGGGACCTAGCGGGGGGGCCGGAGATACGCAGTATTTT. It codes for CASSLGPSGGAGDTQYF.

This clone occurred a few times. This chain uses TRBV2 with TRBJ2-7; no clear D. The CDR3 consists of 13 residues. Germline V gene lookup returns CDR1 SNHLY and CDR2 FYNNEI. The ends were cut back, 3 bases at V and 7 bases at J, with 13 bases in the middle. CDR3 in amino acids: CASSDPATSEQYF. The CDR3 DNA sequence: TGTGCCAGCAGTGACCCCGCTACATCTGAGCAGTACTTC.

The J gene is TRBJ1-1, the V gene TRBV7-6; D perhaps matches TRBD1 (6 bases). This CDR3 region has 14 residues. The V end lost 1 base, the J end lost 10 bases, and 16 bases lay between the germline ends. Germline CDR1 SGHVS, CDR2 FNYEAQ. CDR3 protein: CASSLGAGAGVAFF. The CDR3 coding sequence is TGTGCCAGCAGCTTAGGGGCAGGGGCGGGCGTAGCTTTCTTT.

The chain employs TRBV15 and TRBJ2-1; 9 nucleotides match TRBD1. CDR1 is LNHNV, CDR2 YYDKDF, per germline (reference sequence). The J segment lost 4 bases and the V segment lost 0 bases, leaving 4 bases of the junction unmatched. CDR3 length equals 16 residues. CDR3 DNA sequence: TGTGCCACCAGCAGAGACGGGACAGGGTTTTACAATGAGCAGTTCTTC. As protein: CATSRDGTGFYNEQFF. Variable domain in full (rest from reference TRBV15 and TRBJ2-1): DAMVIQNPRYQVTQFGKPVTLSCSQTLNHNVMYWYQQKSSQAPKLLFHYYDKDFNNEADTPDNFQSRRPNTSFCFLDIRSPGLGDTAMYLCATSRDGTGFYNEQFFGPGTRLTVL.

The chain uses TRBV7-2 and TRBJ2-3; a possible D gene is TRBD1 (6 bases). The V and J ends lost 2 bases and 6 bases respectively, with 21 bases between them. CDR3 size: 17 residues. Germline CDR1 is SGHTA and CDR2 is FQGNSA. The CDR3 region is CASSLQGPGIPTDTQYF. The CDR3 region has the DNA TGTGCCAGCAGCTTACAGGGGCCGGGGATCCCCACTGATACGCAGTATTTT.

This clone was seen a single time. V gene TRBV6-5 combines with J gene TRBJ1-2; 8 nucleotides align to TRBD1. J lost 8 bases, V lost 0 bases, and 5 bases had no gene match. Germline V gene lookup returns CDR1 MNHEY and CDR2 SVGAGI. The length of the CDR3 is 14 residues. The CDR3: CASSYSDRAGGYTF. The CDR3 DNA reads TGTGCCAGCAGTTACTCGGACAGGGCAGGCGGCTACACCTTC.

Regarding this clone: The junction and the germline gene differ at one end; a read error may be behind it. V is TRBV30 and J is TRBJ1-1; D possibly corresponds to TRBD1 (5 bases). Germline CDR1 GTSNPN, CDR2 SVGIG (reference sequence). This CDR3 contains 11 residues. The CDR3, as DNA: TGCAGCTGGGGGGTGAACACTGAAGCTTTCTTT. Translated, it gives CSWGVNTEAFF.

About this clone itself: Mismatch with germline at one junction end may stem from a read error. The genes are TRBV5-1 and TRBJ2-7, with a weak D call TRBD1 (6 bases). The CDR3 covers 14 residues. Germline-derived CDR1 and CDR2 are SGHRS and YFSETQ. CDR3 coding DNA: TGCGCCAGCAGCTTGGTTTTGGGGGCCGGGTCCCGGAACTTC. It yields the protein CASSLVLGAGSRNF.

The chain employs TRBV10-1 and TRBJ2-3; 10 positions match TRBD2. Per germline, CDR1 WNHNN and CDR2 SYGVQD (reference sequence). V was pared by 2 bases and J by 1 base, with 3 bases of the junction left unmatched. The CDR3 is 16 amino acids. For the CDR3, the DNA is TGCGCCAGCAGTGAGGATCTAGCGGGGGGCACAGATACGCAGTATTTT. This codes for CASSEDLAGGTDTQYF.

The chain is built from TRBV7-6 and TRBJ2-7, with 8 positions matching TRBD1. There are 14 residues in the CDR3. V lost 1 base, J lost 1 base, and 0 bases stayed unmatched. Per the germline V gene, CDR1 is SGHVS and CDR2 is FNYEAQ. Here the CDR3 reads CASSLGTGSYEQYF. The CDR3 nucleotides are TGTGCCAGCAGCTTAGGGACAGGGTCCTACGAGCAGTACTTC.